These 5 T cell receptor beta chains share one sample of origin, sequenced in a study of TIL therapy for anti-PD-1-resistant metastatic lung cancer. Sequencing used immunoSEQ v3. The data were produced by immunoSEQ multiplex PCR, yet TCRdb's version contains in-frame clones alone and is incomplete. The table has approximately 60,000 clones, approximately 80% seen once; the top ten hold roughly 3%. Time point indicated: pre-treatment sample, taken before nivolumab and TIL therapy. The starting material was blood, obtained at baseline. The receptor set was obtained from a person aged 25 to 85 with non-small cell lung cancer.

This chain links TRBV5-1 with TRBJ2-7; 12 bases are shared with TRBD2. There are 14 residues in the CDR3. V lost 4 bases and J lost 3; bases outside the gene matches: 2. Germline CDR1 reads SGHRS; CDR2 reads YFSETQ. CDR3 amino acids: CASSVTSGGYEQYF. Written as DNA, the CDR3 is TGCGCCAGCAGCGTGACTAGCGGGGGCTACGAGCAGTACTTC.

This clone was recorded only once. The CDR3 loop reads CASIESGRAKISEQFF. Here the CDR3 DNA reads TGTGCCAGCATCGAGTCCGGGAGAGCGAAGATCAGTGAGCAGTTCTTC. V usage is TRBV7-9 and J usage is TRBJ2-1; D is perhaps TRBD2 (6 bases). CDR3 length: 16 residues. Germline lookup yields CDR1 SEHNR and CDR2 FQNEAQ (reference sequence). V lost 7 bases and J lost 9, with 25 bases in between. Together with reference TRBV7-9 and TRBJ2-1, the CDR3 gives the full variable domain: DTGVSQNPRHKITKRGQNVTFRCDPISEHNRLYWYRQTLGQGPEFLTYFQNEAQLEKSRLLSDRFSAERPKGSFSTLEIQRTEQGDSAMYLCASIESGRAKISEQFFGPGTRLTVL.

J is TRBJ1-1 and V is TRBV27; weak D call: TRBD1 (6 bases). The CDR3 consists of 14 residues. V lost 3 bases and J lost 4, with 12 bases in between. Germline lookup yields CDR1 MNHEY and CDR2 SMNVEV (reference sequence). In DNA, the CDR3 is TGTGCCAGCAGTTTCAGGGGACGCGTCACTGAAGCTTTCTTT. Protein sequence: CASSFRGRVTEAFF.

V usage is TRBV5-1 and J usage is TRBJ2-5, with D perhaps matching TRBD1 (6 bases). Germline CDR1 reads SGHRS; CDR2 reads YFSETQ. V was cut by 1 base and J by 2 bases, with 9 bases left in between. The CDR3 is made up of 14 amino acids. CDR3 region: CASSLQGIQETQYF. CDR3 coding DNA: TGCGCCAGCAGCTTGCAGGGGATTCAAGAGACCCAGTACTTC.

DNA for the CDR3: TGTGCCAGCAGTTCAGAACAGCTCACTGAAGCTTTCTTT. Translation gives CASSSEQLTEAFF. The chain couples TRBV2 to TRBJ1-1; D unclear. The germline V and J ends were trimmed by 5 bases and 4 bases, with 11 bases remaining between them. The CDR3 is 13 amino acids. Per germline, CDR1 SNHLY and CDR2 FYNNEI.